This TCR beta chain was obtained from a study of T cells in Graves' hyperthyroidism and ophthalmopathy. Concerning this clonotype itself: Compared with germline, one end of the junction differs, possibly owing to a read error.

The CDR3 length is 14 residues. Germline V gives CDR1 MNHNS, CDR2 SASEGT. TCR beta CDR3 sequences were amplified from RNA transcripts. HTBI primers drove first-round RT-PCR of the TCR CDR3. TCRdb analysed the multiplex PCR reads with MiXCR anew, one entry per CDR3 protein. Here the sample spans about 410,000 distinct CDR3 sequences, 14% to 15% being singletons. This TCR came from a young man with Graves' ophthalmopathy. Sequencing was performed on blood. The rearrangement uses TRBV6-1 and TRBJ2-7; TRBD2 might be the D (6 bases). Here the CDR3 DNA reads TGTGCCAGCAGGGAGGGGACTGTCTCCCACGAGCAGTACTTC. It yields the protein CASREGTVSHEQYF.